These 4 T cell receptor beta chains originate from one sample sequenced in a study of T cell responses to AZD1222 COVID-19 vaccine. Clones were read by immunoSEQ multiplex PCR, and TCRdb kept only the in-frame ones, dropping some. There are around 100,000 clones in the sample; about nine tenths occur only once, and roughly 42% lies in the top ten. Sequenced here: peripheral blood, sampled on day 0 of AZD1222 vaccination. The source is an adult in good health.

The rearrangement uses TRBV15 and TRBJ2-3, with D uncertain. The V gene's germline CDR1 is LNHNV and CDR2 YYDKDF (reference sequence). The length of the CDR3 is 16 residues. Trimming pared 1 base from V and 1 base from J, leaving 12 bases between. The CDR3 reads CATSRGQGGRTDTQYF. In nucleotides, the CDR3 is TGTGCCACCAGCAGAGGACAAGGCGGACGCACAGATACGCAGTATTTT. Combining the CDR3 with reference TRBV15 and TRBJ2-3 gives the whole variable domain DAMVIQNPRYQVTQFGKPVTLSCSQTLNHNVMYWYQQKSSQAPKLLFHYYDKDFNNEADTPDNFQSRRPNTSFCFLDIRSPGLGDTAMYLCATSRGQGGRTDTQYFGPGTRLTVL.

This chain links TRBV10-2 with TRBJ1-6; a possible D gene is TRBD1 (5 bases). V was shortened by 2 bases and J by 10 bases, with 18 bases between the two germline ends. Germline lookup yields CDR1 WSHSY and CDR2 SAAADI. The CDR3 is 16 residues long. This CDR3 reads CASSEVGGQGGSPLHF. The CDR3 DNA is TGCGCCAGCAGTGAGGTGGGAGGACAAGGAGGGTCACCCCTCCACTTT.

The genes are TRBV28 and TRBJ2-1, with a possible D match to TRBD2 (6 bases). The germline CDR1 and CDR2 sequences are MDHEN and SYDVKM. Trimming stripped 4 bases from V and 7 bases from J, with 17 bases between. The CDR3 is made up of 15 amino acids. DNA for the CDR3: TGTGCCAGCAGTTCCCCACGAGGGAGGTCAAATGAGCAGTTCTTC. Protein: CASSSPRGRSNEQFF.

This clone was seen a handful of times. This chain joins TRBV9 and TRBJ2-7; TRBD2 matches at 10 bases. The CDR3 consists of 16 residues. J gave up 0 bases and V 4 bases, and 7 bases lay outside the gene matches. The germline V gene encodes CDR1 SGDLS and CDR2 YYNGEE. In DNA form, the CDR3 reads TGTGCCAGCAGCTCTGGACTAGCGGTGAGCTCCTACGAGCAGTACTTC. Its translation: CASSSGLAVSSYEQYF.